This section outlines one T cell receptor (beta chain) sequence together with its context. The germline gives CDR1 SGHRS, CDR2 YFSETQ. CDR3 length: 15 amino acids. Trimming left V 1 base short and J 2 bases short, with 11 bases between. The source of the sample is a study of T-cell reconstitution after alpha-beta-depleted transplantation in children. Unique molecular identifiers were incorporated into the prepared TCRbeta library. TCRdb itself ran the PCR reads through MiXCR, one entry per CDR3 protein. The sample yields 400,000 to 500,000 distinct CDR3 sequences, about 11% seen once. The gene calls are TRBV5-1 and TRBJ2-3, with unresolved D. The specimen comprised PBMCs from the stem cell graft donor, sampled from the stem cell graft. This clonotype was sampled from a human donor who donated a stem cell graft to a child with acute myeloid leukemia. Written as DNA, the CDR3 is TGCGCCAGCAGCTTGACAAGCGAAATCACAGATACGCAGTATTTT. The encoded protein is CASSLTSEITDTQYF. The entire variable domain, with the rest obtained from reference TRBV5-1 and TRBJ2-3, is as follows: KAGVTQTPRYLIKTRGQQVTLSCSPISGHRSVSWYQQTPGQGLQFLFEYFSETQRNKGNFPGRFSGRQFSNSRSEMNVSTLELGDSALYLCASSLTSEITDTQYFGPGTRLTVL.